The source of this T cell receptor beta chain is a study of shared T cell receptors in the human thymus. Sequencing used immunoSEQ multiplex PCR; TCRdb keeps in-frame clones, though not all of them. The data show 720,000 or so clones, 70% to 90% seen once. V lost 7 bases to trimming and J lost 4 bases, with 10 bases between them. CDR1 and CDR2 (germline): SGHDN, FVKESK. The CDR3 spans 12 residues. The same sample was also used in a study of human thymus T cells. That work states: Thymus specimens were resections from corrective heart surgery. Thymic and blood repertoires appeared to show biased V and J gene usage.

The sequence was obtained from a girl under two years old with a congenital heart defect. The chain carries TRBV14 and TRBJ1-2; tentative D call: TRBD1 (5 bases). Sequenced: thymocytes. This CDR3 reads CASTRGSYGYTF. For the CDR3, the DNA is TGTGCCAGCACCCGGGGGAGCTATGGCTACACCTTC.